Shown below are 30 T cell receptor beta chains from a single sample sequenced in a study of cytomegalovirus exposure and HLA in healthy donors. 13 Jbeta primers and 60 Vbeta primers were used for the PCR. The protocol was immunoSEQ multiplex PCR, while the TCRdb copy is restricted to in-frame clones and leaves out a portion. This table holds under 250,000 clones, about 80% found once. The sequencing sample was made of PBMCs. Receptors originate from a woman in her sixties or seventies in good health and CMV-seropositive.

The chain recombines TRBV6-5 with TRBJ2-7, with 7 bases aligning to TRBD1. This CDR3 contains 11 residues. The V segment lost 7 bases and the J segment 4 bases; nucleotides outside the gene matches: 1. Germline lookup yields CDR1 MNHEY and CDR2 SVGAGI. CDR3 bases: TGTGCCAGCAACAGGGGATACGAGCAGTACTTC. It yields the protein CASNRGYEQYF.

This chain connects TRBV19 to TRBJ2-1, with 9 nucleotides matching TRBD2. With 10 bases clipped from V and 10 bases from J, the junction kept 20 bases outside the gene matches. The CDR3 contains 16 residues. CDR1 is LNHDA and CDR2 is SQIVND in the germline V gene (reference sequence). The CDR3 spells CATRGIGTSNSHEQFF. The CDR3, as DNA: TGTGCCACCAGGGGTATCGGGACTAGCAATTCCCACGAGCAGTTCTTC.

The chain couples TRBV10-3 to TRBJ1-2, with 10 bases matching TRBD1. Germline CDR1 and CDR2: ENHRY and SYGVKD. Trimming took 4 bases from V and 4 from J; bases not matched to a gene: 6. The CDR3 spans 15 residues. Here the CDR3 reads CAISGGQGLGYGYTF. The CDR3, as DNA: TGTGCCATCAGTGGGGGACAGGGGCTCGGCTATGGCTACACCTTC.

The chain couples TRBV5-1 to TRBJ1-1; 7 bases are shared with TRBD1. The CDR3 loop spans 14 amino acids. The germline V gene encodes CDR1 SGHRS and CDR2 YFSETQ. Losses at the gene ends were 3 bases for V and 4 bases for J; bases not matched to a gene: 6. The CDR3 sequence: CASSSRQGVTEAFF. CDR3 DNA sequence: TGCGCCAGCAGCTCCCGACAGGGTGTCACTGAAGCTTTCTTT.

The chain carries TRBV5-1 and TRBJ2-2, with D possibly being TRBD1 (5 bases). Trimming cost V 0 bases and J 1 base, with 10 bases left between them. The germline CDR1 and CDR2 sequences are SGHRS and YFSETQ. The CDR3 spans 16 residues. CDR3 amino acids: CASSLGTSLNTGELFF. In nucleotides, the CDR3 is TGCGCCAGCAGCTTGGGGACATCCCTGAACACCGGGGAGCTGTTTTTT.

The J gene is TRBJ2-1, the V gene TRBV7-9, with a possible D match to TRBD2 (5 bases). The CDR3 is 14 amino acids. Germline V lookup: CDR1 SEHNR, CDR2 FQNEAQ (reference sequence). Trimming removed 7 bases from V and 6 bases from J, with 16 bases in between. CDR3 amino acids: CASTLGSGSNEQFF. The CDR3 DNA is TGTGCCAGCACCCTAGGATCGGGATCCAATGAGCAGTTCTTC. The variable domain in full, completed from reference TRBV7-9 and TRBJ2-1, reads DTGVSQNPRHKITKRGQNVTFRCDPISEHNRLYWYRQTLGQGPEFLTYFQNEAQLEKSRLLSDRFSAERPKGSFSTLEIQRTEQGDSAMYLCASTLGSGSNEQFFGPGTRLTVL.

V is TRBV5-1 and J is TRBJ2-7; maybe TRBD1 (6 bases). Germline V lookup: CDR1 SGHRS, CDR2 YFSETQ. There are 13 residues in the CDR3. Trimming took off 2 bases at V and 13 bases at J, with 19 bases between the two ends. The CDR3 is CASSFEGDRTSYF. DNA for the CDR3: TGCGCCAGCAGCTTTGAGGGGGACCGTACCAGTTACTTC.

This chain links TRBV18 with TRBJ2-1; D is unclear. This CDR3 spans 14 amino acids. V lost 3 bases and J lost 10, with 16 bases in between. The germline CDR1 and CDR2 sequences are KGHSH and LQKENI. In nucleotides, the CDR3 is TGTGCCAGCTCACCGGTACTATTTTCTAACGAGCAGTTCTTC. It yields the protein CASSPVLFSNEQFF.

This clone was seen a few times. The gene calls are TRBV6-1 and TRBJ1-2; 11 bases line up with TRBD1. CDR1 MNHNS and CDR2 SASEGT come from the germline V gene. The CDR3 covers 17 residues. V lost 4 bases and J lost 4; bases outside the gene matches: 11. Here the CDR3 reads CASSGRQWGTGGYGYTF. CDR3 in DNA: TGTGCCAGCAGTGGTCGTCAGTGGGGGACAGGGGGCTATGGCTACACCTTC.

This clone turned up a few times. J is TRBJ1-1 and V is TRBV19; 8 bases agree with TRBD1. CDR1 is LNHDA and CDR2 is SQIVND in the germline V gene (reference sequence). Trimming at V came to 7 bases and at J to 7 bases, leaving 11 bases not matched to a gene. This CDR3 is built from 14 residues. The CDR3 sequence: CASTLDRDRGEAFF. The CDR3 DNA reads TGTGCCAGTACCTTGGACAGGGATAGGGGTGAAGCTTTCTTT.

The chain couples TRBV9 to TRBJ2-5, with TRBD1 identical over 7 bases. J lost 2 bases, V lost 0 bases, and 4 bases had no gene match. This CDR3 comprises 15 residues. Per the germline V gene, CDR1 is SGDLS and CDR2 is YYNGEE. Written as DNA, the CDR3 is TGTGCCAGCAGCGTAGCTGCGACAGGGCAAGAGACCCAGTACTTC. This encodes CASSVAATGQETQYF. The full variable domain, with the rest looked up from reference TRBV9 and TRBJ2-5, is DSGVTQTPKHLITATGQRVTLRCSPRSGDLSVYWYQQSLDQGLQFLIQYYNGEERAKGNILERFSAQQFPDLHSELNLSSLELGDSALYFCASSVAATGQETQYFGPGTRLLVL.

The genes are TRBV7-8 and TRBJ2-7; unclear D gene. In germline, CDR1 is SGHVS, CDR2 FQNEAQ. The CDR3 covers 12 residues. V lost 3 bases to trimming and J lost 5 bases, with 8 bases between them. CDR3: CASSFTSHEQYF. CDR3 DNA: TGTGCCAGCAGCTTCACTTCCCACGAGCAGTACTTC. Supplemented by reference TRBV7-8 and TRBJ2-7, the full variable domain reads GAGVSQSPRYKVAKRGQDVALRCDPISGHVSLFWYQQALGQGPEFLTYFQNEAQLDKSGLPSDRFFAERPEGSVSTLKIQRTQQEDSAVYLCASSFTSHEQYFGPGTRLTVT.

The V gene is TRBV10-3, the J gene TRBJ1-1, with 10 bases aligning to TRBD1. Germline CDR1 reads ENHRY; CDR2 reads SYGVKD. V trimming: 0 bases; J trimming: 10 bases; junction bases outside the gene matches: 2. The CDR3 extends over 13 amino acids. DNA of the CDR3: TGTGCCATCAGTGAGTCTAGGACAGGGGGAGCTTTCTTT. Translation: CAISESRTGGAFF.

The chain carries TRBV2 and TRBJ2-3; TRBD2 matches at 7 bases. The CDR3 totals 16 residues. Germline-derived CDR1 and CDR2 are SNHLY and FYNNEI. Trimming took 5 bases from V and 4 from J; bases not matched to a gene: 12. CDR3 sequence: CASSRVGGVVPDTQYF. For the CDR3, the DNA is TGTGCCAGCAGTCGGGTGGGAGGGGTGGTCCCAGATACGCAGTATTTT.

The DNA of the CDR3 is TGCGCCAGCAGCTTTGGGATAGCGCAAGAGACCCAGTACTTC. The encoded protein is CASSFGIAQETQYF. This chain links TRBV5-1 with TRBJ2-5; maybe TRBD2 (5 bases). V was pared by 2 bases and J by 2 bases, with 10 bases between. CDR3 size: 14 residues. Germline V CDR1 and CDR2: SGHRS, YFSETQ.

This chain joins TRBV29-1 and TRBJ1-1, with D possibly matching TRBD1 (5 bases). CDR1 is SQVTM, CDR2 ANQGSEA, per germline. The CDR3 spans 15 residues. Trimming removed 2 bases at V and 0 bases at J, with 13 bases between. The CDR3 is CSVERGRRMNTEAFF. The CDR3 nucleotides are TGCAGCGTTGAAAGGGGCAGACGGATGAACACTGAAGCTTTCTTT.

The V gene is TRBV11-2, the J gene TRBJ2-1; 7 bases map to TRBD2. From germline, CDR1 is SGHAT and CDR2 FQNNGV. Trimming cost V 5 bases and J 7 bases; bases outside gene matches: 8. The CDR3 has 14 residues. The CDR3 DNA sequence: TGTGCCAGCAGCCCCACTGGGGGGGGGAATGAGCAGTTCTTC. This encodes CASSPTGGGNEQFF. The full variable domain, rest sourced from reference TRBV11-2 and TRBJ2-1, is EAGVAQSPRYKIIEKRQSVAFWCNPISGHATLYWYQQILGQGPKLLIQFQNNGVVDDSQLPKDRFSAERLKGVDSTLKIQPAKLEDSAVYLCASSPTGGGNEQFFGPGTRLTVL.

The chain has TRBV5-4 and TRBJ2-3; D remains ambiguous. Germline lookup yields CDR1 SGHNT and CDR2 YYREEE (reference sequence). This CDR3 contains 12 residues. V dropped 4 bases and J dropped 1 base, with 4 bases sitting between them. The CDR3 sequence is CASSPGTDTQYF. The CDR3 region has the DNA TGTGCCAGCAGCCCAGGCACAGATACGCAGTATTTT.

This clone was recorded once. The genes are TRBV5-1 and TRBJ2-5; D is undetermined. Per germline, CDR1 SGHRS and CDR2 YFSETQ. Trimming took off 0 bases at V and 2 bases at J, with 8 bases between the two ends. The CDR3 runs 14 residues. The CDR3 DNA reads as TGCGCCAGCAGCTTGGCCAGGCAGCAAGAGACCCAGTACTTC. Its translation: CASSLARQQETQYF.

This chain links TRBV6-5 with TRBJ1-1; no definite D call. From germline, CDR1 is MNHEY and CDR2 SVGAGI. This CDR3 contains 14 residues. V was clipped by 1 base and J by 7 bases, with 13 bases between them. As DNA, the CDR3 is TGTGCCAGCAGTTACTTGGGAGGGATCGATGAAGCTTTCTTT. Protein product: CASSYLGGIDEAFF.

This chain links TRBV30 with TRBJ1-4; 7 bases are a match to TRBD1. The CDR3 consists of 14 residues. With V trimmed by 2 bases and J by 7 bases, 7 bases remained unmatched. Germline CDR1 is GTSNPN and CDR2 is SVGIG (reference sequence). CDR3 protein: CAWSLQGSGEKLFF. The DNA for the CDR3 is TGTGCCTGGAGTCTACAGGGGTCGGGTGAAAAACTGTTTTTT.

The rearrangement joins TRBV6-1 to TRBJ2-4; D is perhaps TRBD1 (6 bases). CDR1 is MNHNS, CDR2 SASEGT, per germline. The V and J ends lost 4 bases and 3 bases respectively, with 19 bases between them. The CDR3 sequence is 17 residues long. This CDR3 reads CASSGEQGWVDKNIQYF. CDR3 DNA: TGTGCCAGCAGTGGCGAACAGGGTTGGGTTGACAAAAACATTCAGTACTTC.

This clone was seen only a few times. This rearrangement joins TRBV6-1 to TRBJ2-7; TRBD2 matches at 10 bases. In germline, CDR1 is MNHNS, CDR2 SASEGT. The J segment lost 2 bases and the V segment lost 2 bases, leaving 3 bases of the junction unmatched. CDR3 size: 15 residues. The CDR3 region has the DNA TGTGCCAGCAGTGAAATAGCGGGAGGACCCTACGAGCAGTACTTC. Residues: CASSEIAGGPYEQYF.

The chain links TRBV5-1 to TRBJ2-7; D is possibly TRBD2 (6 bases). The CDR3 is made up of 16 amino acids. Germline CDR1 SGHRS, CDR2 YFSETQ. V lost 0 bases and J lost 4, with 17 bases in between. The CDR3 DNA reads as TGCGCCAGCAGCTTGGTTCGGGGTAGCGGCCTGTACGAGCAGTACTTC. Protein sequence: CASSLVRGSGLYEQYF.

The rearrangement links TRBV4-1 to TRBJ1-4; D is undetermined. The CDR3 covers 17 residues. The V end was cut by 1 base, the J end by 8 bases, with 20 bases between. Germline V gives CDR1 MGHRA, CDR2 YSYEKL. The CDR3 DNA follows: TGCGCCAGCAGCCAAGGATTTATCCTTGGCCTTGTAGAAAAACTGTTTTTT. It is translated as CASSQGFILGLVEKLFF.

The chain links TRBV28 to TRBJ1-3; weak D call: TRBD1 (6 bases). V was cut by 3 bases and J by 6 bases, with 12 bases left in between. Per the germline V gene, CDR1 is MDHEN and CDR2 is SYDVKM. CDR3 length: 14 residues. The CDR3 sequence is CASSFQGLENTIYF. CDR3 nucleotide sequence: TGTGCCAGCAGTTTCCAGGGGCTCGAAAACACCATATATTTT.

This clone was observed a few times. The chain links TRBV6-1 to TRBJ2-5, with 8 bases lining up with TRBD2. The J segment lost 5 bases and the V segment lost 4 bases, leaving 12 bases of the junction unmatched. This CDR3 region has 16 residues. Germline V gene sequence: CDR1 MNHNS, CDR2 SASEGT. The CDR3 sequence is CASSGGSGRGGETQYF. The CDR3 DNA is TGTGCCAGCAGTGGAGGGAGCGGGAGAGGCGGCGAGACCCAGTACTTC.

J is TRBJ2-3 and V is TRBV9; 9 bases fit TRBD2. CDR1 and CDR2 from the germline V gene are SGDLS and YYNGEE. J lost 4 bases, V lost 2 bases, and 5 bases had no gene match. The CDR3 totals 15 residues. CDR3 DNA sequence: TGTGCCAGCAGCGTTAGCGGGAGAGGGTCAGATACGCAGTATTTT. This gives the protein CASSVSGRGSDTQYF.

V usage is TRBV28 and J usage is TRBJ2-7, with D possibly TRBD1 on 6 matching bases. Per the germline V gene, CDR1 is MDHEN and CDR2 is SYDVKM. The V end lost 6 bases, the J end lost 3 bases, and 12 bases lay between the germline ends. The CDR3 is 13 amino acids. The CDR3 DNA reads TGTGCCAGCAGGACTGGACAGCACTACGAGCAGTACTTC. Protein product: CASRTGQHYEQYF.

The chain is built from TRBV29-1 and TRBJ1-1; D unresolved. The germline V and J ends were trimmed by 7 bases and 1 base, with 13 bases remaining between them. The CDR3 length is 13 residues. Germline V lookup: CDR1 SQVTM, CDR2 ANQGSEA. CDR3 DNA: TGCAGCGCCCGAGGTGGCCCGAACACTGAAGCTTTCTTT. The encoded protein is CSARGGPNTEAFF.